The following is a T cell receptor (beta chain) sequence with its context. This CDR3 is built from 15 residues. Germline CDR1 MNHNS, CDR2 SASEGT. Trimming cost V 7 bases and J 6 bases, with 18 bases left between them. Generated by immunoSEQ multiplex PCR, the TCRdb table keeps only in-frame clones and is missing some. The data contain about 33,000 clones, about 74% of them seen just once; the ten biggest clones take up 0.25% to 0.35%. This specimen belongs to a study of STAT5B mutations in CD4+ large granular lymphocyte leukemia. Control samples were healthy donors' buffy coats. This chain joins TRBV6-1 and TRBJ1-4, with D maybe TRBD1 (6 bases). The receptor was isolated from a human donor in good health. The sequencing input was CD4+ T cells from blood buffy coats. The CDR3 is CASTDTGLLDEKLFF. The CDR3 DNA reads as TGTGCCAGCACAGATACAGGGTTGCTTGATGAAAAACTGTTTTTT.